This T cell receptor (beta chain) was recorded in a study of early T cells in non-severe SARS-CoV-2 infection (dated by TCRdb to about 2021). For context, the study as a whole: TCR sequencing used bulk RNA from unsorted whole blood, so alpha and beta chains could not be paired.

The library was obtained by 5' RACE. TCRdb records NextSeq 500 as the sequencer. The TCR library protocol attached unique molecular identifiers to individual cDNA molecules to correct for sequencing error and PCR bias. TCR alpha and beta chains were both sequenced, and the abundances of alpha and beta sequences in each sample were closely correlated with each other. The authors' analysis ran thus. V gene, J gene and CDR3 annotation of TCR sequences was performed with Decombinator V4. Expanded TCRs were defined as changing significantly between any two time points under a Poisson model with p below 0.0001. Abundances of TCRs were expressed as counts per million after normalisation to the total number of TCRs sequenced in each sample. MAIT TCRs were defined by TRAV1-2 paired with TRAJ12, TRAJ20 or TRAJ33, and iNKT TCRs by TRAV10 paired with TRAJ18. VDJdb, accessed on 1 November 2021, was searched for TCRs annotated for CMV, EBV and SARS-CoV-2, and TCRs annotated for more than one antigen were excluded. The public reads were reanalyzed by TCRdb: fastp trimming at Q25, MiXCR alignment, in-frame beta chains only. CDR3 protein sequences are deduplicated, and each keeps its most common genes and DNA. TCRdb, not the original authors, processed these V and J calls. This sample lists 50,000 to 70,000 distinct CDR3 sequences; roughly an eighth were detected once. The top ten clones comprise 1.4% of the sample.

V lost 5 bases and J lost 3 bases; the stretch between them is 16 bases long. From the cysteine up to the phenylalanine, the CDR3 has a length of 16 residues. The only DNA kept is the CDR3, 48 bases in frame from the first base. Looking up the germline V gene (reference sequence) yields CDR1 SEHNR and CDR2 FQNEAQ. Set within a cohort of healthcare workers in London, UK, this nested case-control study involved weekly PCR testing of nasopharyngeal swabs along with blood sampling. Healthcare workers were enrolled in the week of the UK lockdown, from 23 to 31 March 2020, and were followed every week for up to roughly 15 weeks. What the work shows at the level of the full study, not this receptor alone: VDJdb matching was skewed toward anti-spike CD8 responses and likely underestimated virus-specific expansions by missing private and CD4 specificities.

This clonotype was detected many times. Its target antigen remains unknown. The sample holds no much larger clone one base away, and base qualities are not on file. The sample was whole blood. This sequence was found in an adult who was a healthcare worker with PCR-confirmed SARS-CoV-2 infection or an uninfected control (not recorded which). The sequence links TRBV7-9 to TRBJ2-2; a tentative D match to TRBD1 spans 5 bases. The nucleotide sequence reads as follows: TGTGCCAGCAGCCGGCGAGTTGCAGGGTACACCGGGGAGCTGTTTTTT. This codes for CASSRRVAGYTGELFF.